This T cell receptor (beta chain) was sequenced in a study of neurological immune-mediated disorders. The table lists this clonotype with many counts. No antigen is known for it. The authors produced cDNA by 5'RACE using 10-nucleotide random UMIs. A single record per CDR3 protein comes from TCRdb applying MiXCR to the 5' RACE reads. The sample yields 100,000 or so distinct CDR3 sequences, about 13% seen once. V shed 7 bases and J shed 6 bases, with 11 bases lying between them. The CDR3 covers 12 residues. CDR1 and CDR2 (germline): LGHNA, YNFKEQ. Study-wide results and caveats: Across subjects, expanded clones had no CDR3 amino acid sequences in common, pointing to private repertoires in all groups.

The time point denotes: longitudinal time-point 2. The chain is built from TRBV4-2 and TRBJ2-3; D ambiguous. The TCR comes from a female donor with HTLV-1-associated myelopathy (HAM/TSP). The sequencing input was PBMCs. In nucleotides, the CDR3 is TGTGCCAGCAACCGTGAGAGGGATACGCAGTATTTT. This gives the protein CASNRERDTQYF.